This entry lists 14 T cell receptor beta chains sequenced from one sample in a study of naive and memory T cell subsets. Amplification of ligated cDNA took four PCR rounds with SP2 and nested alpha and beta constant primers. MiXCR was run by TCRdb on the 5' RACE reads, yielding one entry per CDR3 protein. The sample shows roughly 60,000 distinct CDR3 sequences, 8% to 9% of them seen only once. The library had UMIs added by 3' ligation of an oligonucleotide to TCR cDNA. These receptors all stem from a female donor in good health.

This clonotype was seen ten or more times. A read error may produce the germline difference seen at one junction end. The rearrangement joins TRBV20-1 to TRBJ2-7, with 13 bases that match TRBD2. CDR3 size: 14 residues. Germline V gene data show CDR1 as DFQATT and CDR2 as SNEGSKA (reference sequence). The CDR3 nucleotides are TGCAGTGCTAGCCAAGGACTAGCGGGAGCCCCTTTCCACTTC. Amino acids: CSASQGLAGAPFHF.

V is TRBV18 and J is TRBJ2-3, with 9 bases aligning to TRBD1. The germline gives CDR1 KGHSH, CDR2 LQKENI. This CDR3 comprises 16 residues. J was trimmed by 5 bases and V by 5 bases; bases with no gene match: 11. CDR3 sequence reads: CASSDRGTMIQDTQYF. The CDR3 DNA sequence: TGTGCCAGCTCAGACAGGGGGACGATGATTCAAGATACGCAGTATTTT.

J is TRBJ2-5 and V is TRBV6-5; TRBD1 matches 8 bases. Trimming cost V 6 bases and J 1 base; bases outside gene matches: 10. Germline V gene lookup returns CDR1 MNHEY and CDR2 SVGAGI. The CDR3 sequence is 16 residues long. In DNA form, the CDR3 reads TGTGCCAGCAGCCGACAGGGGATGGGATCCCAAGAGACCCAGTACTTC. Translating gives CASSRQGMGSQETQYF.

The chain employs TRBV6-6 and TRBJ2-3; TRBD2 matches 8 bases. Germline values: CDR1 MNHNY, CDR2 SVGAGI (reference sequence). Unmatched junction bases numbered 24, after V lost 5 bases and J lost 2 bases. This CDR3 is built from 21 residues. CDR3 sequence (DNA): TGTGCCAGCAGTCTGAAACGGAGCGGGGGTGATCCATATTATCTCACAGATACGCAGTATTTT. It is translated as CASSLKRSGGDPYYLTDTQYF.

The chain links TRBV5-1 to TRBJ2-3; D is unclear. Trimming removed 0 bases at V and 2 bases at J, with 16 bases between. CDR1 and CDR2 from the germline V gene are SGHRS and YFSETQ. CDR3 length: 17 residues. The CDR3 is CASSLGALGSSTDTQYF. CDR3 sequence (DNA): TGCGCCAGCAGCTTGGGGGCTCTAGGTTCCTCCACAGATACGCAGTATTTT.

This clonotype was counted only a few times. The chain couples TRBV6-2 or TRBV6-3 to TRBJ1-5; D is uncertain. The CDR3 totals 17 residues. Germline CDR1 and CDR2: MNHEY and SVGEGT. Trimming took off 5 bases at V and 0 bases at J, with 17 bases between the two ends. CDR3 amino acids: CASSAGDRGYSNQPQHF. DNA for the CDR3: TGTGCCAGCAGTGCGGGAGACCGTGGATATAGCAATCAGCCCCAGCATTTT.

This clonotype was seen more than once but under ten times. This chain connects TRBV7-9 to TRBJ1-2; weak D call: TRBD1 (6 bases). CDR1 SEHNR and CDR2 FQNEAQ come from the germline V gene (reference sequence). V lost 1 base and J 7 bases, leaving 10 bases between the germline ends. The CDR3 is 13 residues long. CDR3 in amino acids: CASSLGTESGYTF. The CDR3, as DNA: TGTGCCAGCAGCTTAGGGACAGAATCTGGCTACACCTTC.

This clonotype was recorded many times. This sequence joins TRBV12-3 or TRBV12-4 and TRBJ1-3; D is unresolved. Trimming shortened V by 3 bases and J by 0 bases, and 9 bases separated the two germline ends. The CDR3 is 15 residues long. This chain's CDR3 is CASSFAHSSGNTIYF. The CDR3 DNA reads as TGTGCCAGCAGTTTCGCACATAGCTCTGGAAACACCATATATTTT.

The chain recombines TRBV20-1 with TRBJ2-7; either TRBD1 or TRBD2 may supply D (5 bases each). Germline CDR1 and CDR2: DFQATT and SNEGSKA (reference sequence). Trimming shortened V by 0 bases and J by 1 base, and 10 bases separated the two germline ends. The CDR3 is made up of 14 amino acids. The CDR3 here is CSARDERGSYEQYF. The CDR3 DNA follows: TGCAGTGCTAGAGATGAGAGGGGTTCCTACGAGCAGTACTTC.

This clonotype was observed a handful of times. The rearrangement uses TRBV11-2 and TRBJ1-3; D unclear. This CDR3 region has 15 residues. Germline values: CDR1 SGHAT, CDR2 FQNNGV. V lost 4 bases, J lost 6 bases, and 16 bases lay in between. The CDR3 protein is CASSSSRSVANTIYF. The CDR3 coding sequence is TGTGCCAGCAGCTCCAGCAGATCGGTAGCAAACACCATATATTTT.

This clonotype occurred many times. V and J are TRBV27 and TRBJ2-3; 11 bases line up with TRBD2. The V gene end was trimmed by 4 bases and the J gene end by 4 bases; junction bases not matched to a gene: 7. Looked up from germline, CDR1 is MNHEY and CDR2 is SMNVEV (reference sequence). CDR3 size: 16 residues. CDR3 region: CASSSSLAGGADTQYF. Written as DNA, the CDR3 is TGTGCCAGCAGTTCATCTCTAGCGGGAGGAGCAGATACGCAGTATTTT.

This clonotype is termed medium-sized. The chain combines TRBV29-1 with TRBJ2-1, with a weak D call TRBD1 (6 bases). The CDR3 consists of 15 residues. V lost 4 bases, J lost 0 bases, and 13 bases lay in between. Germline V gene data show CDR1 as SQVTM and CDR2 as ANQGSEA. CDR3 DNA: TGCAGCGTTGGAACAGGACAGAGCTCCTACAATGAGCAGTTCTTC. It specifies CSVGTGQSSYNEQFF.

This clonotype occurred a few times. This rearrangement joins TRBV2 to TRBJ2-4; weak D call: TRBD1 (6 bases). The V gene's germline CDR1 is SNHLY and CDR2 FYNNEI. This CDR3 has 17 amino acids. Trimming pared 6 bases from V and 3 bases from J, leaving 21 bases between. CDR3 in amino acids: CASSRTVPRLGKNIQYF. The DNA for the CDR3 is TGTGCCAGCAGCAGGACAGTTCCCCGGTTGGGCAAAAACATTCAGTACTTC.

There are a few counts of this clonotype. The rearrangement links TRBV6-6 to TRBJ2-2; D is perhaps TRBD2 (6 bases). The CDR3 sequence is 15 residues long. The V end lost 6 bases, the J end lost 4 bases, and 15 bases lay between the germline ends. Germline V gives CDR1 MNHNY, CDR2 SVGAGI (reference sequence). The chain's CDR3 is CASSTMEGSTGELFF. The CDR3 DNA is TGTGCCAGCAGCACTATGGAGGGGAGCACCGGGGAGCTGTTTTTT.